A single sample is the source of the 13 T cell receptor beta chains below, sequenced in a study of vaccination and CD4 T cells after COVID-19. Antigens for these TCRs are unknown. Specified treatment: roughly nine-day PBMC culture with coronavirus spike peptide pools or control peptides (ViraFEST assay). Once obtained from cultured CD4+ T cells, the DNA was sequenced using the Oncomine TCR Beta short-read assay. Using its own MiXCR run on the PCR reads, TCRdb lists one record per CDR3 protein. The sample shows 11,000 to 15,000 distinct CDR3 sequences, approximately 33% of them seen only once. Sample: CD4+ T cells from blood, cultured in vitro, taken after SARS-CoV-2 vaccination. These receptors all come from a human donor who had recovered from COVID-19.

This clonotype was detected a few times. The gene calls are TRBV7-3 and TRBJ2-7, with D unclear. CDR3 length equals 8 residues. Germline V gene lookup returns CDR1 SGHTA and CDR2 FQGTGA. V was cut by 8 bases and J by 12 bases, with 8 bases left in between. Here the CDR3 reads CASPTRYF. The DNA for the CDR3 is TGTGCCAGCCCTACGCGGTACTTC.

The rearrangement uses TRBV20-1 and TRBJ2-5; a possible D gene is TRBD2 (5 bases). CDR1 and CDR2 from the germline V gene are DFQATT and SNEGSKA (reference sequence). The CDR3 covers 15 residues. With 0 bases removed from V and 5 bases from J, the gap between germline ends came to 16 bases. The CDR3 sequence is CSAREEGFHGETQYF. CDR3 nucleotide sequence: TGCAGTGCTAGAGAAGAGGGTTTTCATGGGGAGACCCAGTACTTC.

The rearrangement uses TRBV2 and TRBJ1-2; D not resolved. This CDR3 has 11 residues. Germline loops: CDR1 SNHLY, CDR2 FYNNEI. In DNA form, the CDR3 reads TGTGCTTCGGGGTGGGTCGGCGGCTACACCTTC. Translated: CASGWVGGYTF.

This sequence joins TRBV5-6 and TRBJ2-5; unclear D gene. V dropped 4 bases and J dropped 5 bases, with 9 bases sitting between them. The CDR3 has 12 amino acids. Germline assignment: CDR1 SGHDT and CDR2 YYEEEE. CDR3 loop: CASSERWETQYF. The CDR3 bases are TGTGCCAGCAGCGAGAGGTGGGAGACCCAGTACTTC.

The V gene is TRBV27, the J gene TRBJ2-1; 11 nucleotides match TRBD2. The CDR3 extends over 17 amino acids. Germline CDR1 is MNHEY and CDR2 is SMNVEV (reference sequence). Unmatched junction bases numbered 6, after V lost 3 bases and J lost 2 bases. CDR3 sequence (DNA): TGTGCCAGCAGTTTTTCGACTAGCGGGATTCCCTACAATGAGCAGTTCTTC. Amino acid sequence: CASSFSTSGIPYNEQFF.

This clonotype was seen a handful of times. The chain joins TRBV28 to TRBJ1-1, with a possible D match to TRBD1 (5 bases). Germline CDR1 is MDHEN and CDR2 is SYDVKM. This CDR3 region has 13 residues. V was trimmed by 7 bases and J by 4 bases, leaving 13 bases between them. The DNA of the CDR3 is TGTGCCAGCATAGAAGGGGCCCGCACTGAAGCTTTCTTT. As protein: CASIEGARTEAFF.

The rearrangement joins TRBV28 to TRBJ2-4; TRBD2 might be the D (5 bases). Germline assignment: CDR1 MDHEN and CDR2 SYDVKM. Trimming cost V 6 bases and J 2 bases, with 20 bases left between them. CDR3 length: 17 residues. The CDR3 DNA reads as TGTGCCAGCAGCTCCCCTGAGGCGGGCGCGTCCAAAAACATTCAGTACTTC. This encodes CASSSPEAGASKNIQYF.

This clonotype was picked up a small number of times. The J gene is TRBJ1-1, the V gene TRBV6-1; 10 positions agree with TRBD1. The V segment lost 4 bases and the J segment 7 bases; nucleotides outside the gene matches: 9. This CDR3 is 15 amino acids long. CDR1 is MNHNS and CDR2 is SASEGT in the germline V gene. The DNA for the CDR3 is TGTGCCAGCAGTGCCCGGGACAGGGGTAGGTTTGAAGCTTTCTTT. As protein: CASSARDRGRFEAFF.

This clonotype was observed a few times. The chain's CDR3 is CASSTSGGSGETQYF. The DNA for the CDR3 is TGTGCCAGCAGTACGAGTGGGGGGAGTGGAGAGACCCAGTACTTC. The rearrangement uses TRBV6-1 and TRBJ2-5; D may be TRBD2 (6 bases). The CDR3 is 15 amino acids. Germline loops: CDR1 MNHNS, CDR2 SASEGT. V was shortened by 5 bases and J by 4 bases, with 17 bases between the two germline ends.

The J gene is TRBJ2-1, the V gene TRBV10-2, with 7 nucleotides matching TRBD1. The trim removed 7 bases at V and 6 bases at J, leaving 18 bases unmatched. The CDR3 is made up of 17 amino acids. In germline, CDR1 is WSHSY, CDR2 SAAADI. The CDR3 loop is CASTTARGRGPSNEQFF. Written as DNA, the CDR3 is TGCGCCAGCACCACGGCGAGAGGAAGGGGGCCCAGCAATGAGCAGTTCTTC.

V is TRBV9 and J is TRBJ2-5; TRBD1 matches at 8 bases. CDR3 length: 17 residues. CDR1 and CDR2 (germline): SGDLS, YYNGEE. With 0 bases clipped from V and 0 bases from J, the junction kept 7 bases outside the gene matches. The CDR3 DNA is TGTGCCAGCAGCGTAGGTTGGGACAGGCGTCACCAAGAGACCCAGTACTTC. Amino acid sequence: CASSVGWDRRHQETQYF.

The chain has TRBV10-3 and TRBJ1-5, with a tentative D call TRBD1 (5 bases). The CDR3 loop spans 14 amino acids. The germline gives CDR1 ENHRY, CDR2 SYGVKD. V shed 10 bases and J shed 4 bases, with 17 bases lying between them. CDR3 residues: CATSGQGQNQPQHF. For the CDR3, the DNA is TGTGCCACAAGTGGACAAGGACAAAATCAGCCCCAGCATTTT.

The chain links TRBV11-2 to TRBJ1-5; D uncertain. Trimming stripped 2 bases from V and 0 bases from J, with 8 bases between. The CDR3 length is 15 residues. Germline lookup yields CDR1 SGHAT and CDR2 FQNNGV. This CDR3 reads CASSLTPNSNQPQHF. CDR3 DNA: TGTGCCAGCAGCTTAACACCCAATAGCAATCAGCCCCAGCATTTT.